Sequencing of this T cell receptor beta chain was carried out in a study of chemoradiotherapy in HPV16-positive cancers. Data came from immunoSEQ multiplex PCR; TCRdb stores just in-frame clones and leaves some out. The sample consists of around 30,000 clones, about nine tenths of them appearing once. This CDR3 spans 14 amino acids. Germline CDR1 reads LNHDA; CDR2 reads SQIVND (reference sequence). The germline V and J ends were trimmed by 3 bases and 8 bases, with 16 bases remaining between them. Material: blood, obtained from a patient who underwent chemoradiotherapy. V and J are TRBV19 and TRBJ1-2, with D perhaps TRBD1 (6 bases). The sequence derives from a human donor with HPV-associated anogenital cancer. The CDR3 loop is CASSMSGTFYGYTF. The CDR3 DNA follows: TGTGCCAGTAGTATGAGCGGGACATTCTACGGCTACACCTTC.